The 9 T cell receptor beta chains below all came from one sample that was sequenced in a study of radiation and T cells in renal cell carcinoma. Time point described: blood 4 weeks post-SBRT, at nephrectomy. The treatment denotes: 15 Gy SBRT to primary tumor, nephrectomy 4 weeks later. Assay: immunoSEQ multiplex PCR; the TCRdb copy retains only in-frame clones and omits some. The sample consists of about 83,000 clones, 75% to 90% of them appearing once. Sequenced here: blood, sampled from a patient whose treatment included radiotherapy and nephrectomy. Receptors originate from an older woman with renal cell carcinoma.

This chain uses TRBV27 with TRBJ2-7, with D possibly being TRBD1 (6 bases). Per the germline V gene, CDR1 is MNHEY and CDR2 is SMNVEV (reference sequence). Deletions cut 5 bases from V and 1 base from J, with 12 bases between. CDR3 length equals 14 residues. In nucleotides, the CDR3 is TGTGCCAGCAGTCCCCTGGACAGATCCTACGAGCAGTACTTC. Protein product: CASSPLDRSYEQYF.

This rearrangement joins TRBV6-5 to TRBJ2-3, with TRBD1 identical over 7 bases. Trimming at V came to 5 bases and at J to 0 bases, leaving 2 bases not matched to a gene. The CDR3 sequence is 14 residues long. Germline values: CDR1 MNHEY, CDR2 SVGAGI. CDR3 in amino acids: CASSPTGSTDTQYF. In nucleotides, the CDR3 is TGTGCCAGCAGTCCGACAGGGAGCACAGATACGCAGTATTTT.

The V call is TRBV7-9, the J call TRBJ2-1, with 8 bases lining up with TRBD2. J gave up 7 bases and V 5 bases, and 4 bases lay outside the gene matches. Germline loops: CDR1 SEHNR, CDR2 FQNEAQ (reference sequence). CDR3 length: 13 residues. CDR3 coding DNA: TGTGCCAGCAGCATGGTAGCGGGAAATGAGCAGTTCTTC. It yields the protein CASSMVAGNEQFF.

J is TRBJ1-1 and V is TRBV30; 10 bases align to TRBD1. Trimming took 7 bases from V and 0 from J; bases not matched to a gene: 2. The CDR3 is made up of 13 amino acids. CDR1 is GTSNPN, CDR2 SVGIG, per germline (reference sequence). CDR3 bases: TGTGCCTACGACAGGGGGCTGAACACTGAAGCTTTCTTT. Its protein is CAYDRGLNTEAFF.

This clone has just one count. The chain is built from TRBV6-1 and TRBJ1-5, with unresolved D. Germline CDR1 reads MNHNS; CDR2 reads SASEGT. The CDR3 has 13 residues. V was cut by 3 bases and J by 9 bases, with 12 bases left in between. CDR3 protein: CASSEAGLGPQHF. The DNA for the CDR3 is TGTGCCAGCAGTGAGGCGGGCTTGGGGCCCCAGCATTTT.

The chain links TRBV25-1 to TRBJ2-1; TRBD2 agrees at 7 bases. The V and J ends lost 8 bases and 8 bases, in that order; junction bases with no gene match: 9. This CDR3 spans 13 amino acids. The V gene's germline CDR1 is MGHDK and CDR2 SYGVNS. CDR3 sequence (DNA): TGTGCCAGCGAAGGCGGGAGTCGACATGAGCAGTTCTTC. It translates to CASEGGSRHEQFF.

The rearrangement links TRBV18 to TRBJ1-3, with TRBD1 as a possible D gene (6 bases). This CDR3 region has 15 residues. Trimming cost V 5 bases and J 1 base, with 12 bases left between them. The germline V gene has CDR1 KGHSH and CDR2 LQKENI. The CDR3 nucleotides are TGTGCCAGCTCAGGGAACAGGGTTTCTGGAAACACCATATATTTT. This sequence encodes CASSGNRVSGNTIYF.

Only one count was recorded for this clone. This chain connects TRBV27 to TRBJ1-2; D is unresolved. This CDR3 region has 13 residues. Trimming took off 5 bases at V and 8 bases at J, with 15 bases between the two ends. Germline-derived CDR1 and CDR2 are MNHEY and SMNVEV (reference sequence). The CDR3: CASSPNTGLGYTF. The DNA of the CDR3 is TGTGCCAGCAGTCCCAACACGGGATTGGGCTACACCTTC.

This chain uses TRBV27 with TRBJ2-3; TRBD1 might be the D (5 bases). The CDR3 consists of 12 residues. The ends were cut back, 3 bases at V and 10 bases at J, with 11 bases in the middle. CDR1 is MNHEY, CDR2 SMNVEV, per germline (reference sequence). The CDR3 sequence: CASSLQGNPQYF. CDR3 nucleotide sequence: TGTGCCAGCAGTTTGCAGGGTAACCCGCAGTATTTT.